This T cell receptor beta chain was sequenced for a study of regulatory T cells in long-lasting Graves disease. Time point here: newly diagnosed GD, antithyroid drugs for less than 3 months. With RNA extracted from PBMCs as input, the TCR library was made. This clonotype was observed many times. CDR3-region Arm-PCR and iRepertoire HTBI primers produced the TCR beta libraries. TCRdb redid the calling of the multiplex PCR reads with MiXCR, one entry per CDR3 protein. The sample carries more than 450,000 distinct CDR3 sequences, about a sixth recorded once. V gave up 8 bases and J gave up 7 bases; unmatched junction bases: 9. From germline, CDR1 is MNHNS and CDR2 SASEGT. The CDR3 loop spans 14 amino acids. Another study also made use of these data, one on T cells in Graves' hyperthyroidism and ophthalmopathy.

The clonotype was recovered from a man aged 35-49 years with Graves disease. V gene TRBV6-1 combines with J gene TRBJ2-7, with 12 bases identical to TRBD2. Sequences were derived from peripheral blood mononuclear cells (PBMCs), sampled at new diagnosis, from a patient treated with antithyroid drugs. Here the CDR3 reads CASGLAGLPREQYF. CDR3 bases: TGTGCCAGCGGACTAGCGGGATTACCGCGGGAGCAGTACTTC.